The clone carrying this TCR beta chain has a single count. TCRdb's copy holds only in-frame clones and misses some; the assay was immunoSEQ multiplex PCR. The sample has approximately 130,000 clones; 85% to 90% are singletons. The data were taken from a study of blood T cell repertoires in COVID-19. About the study: PBMCs, B-cell-depleted T cells, or T cells provided the cDNA or gDNA that made up the material.

With 0 bases removed from V and 7 bases from J, the gap between germline ends came to 12 bases. Germline CDR1 reads GTSNPN; CDR2 reads SVGIG (reference sequence). CDR3 length: 13 residues. Sample: peripheral blood. The rearrangement uses TRBV30 and TRBJ1-2, with D perhaps TRBD1 (6 bases). This clonotype originated in a man aged 50 or older with active COVID-19. The CDR3 DNA reads as TGTGCCTGGAGTGTAGGGGGGGATCTTGGCTACACCTTC. The encoded protein is CAWSVGGDLGYTF.